Listed below are T cell receptor beta chains from one sample, sequenced in a study of siplizumab effects on memory and regulatory T cells. Profiling relied on immunoSEQ multiplex PCR, and the TCRdb table lists in-frame clones only, not all of them. Of 7,500 to 8,500 clones in the sample, about two fifths are singletons; the top ten hold 5.8%. These receptors have no identified antigens. The sequenced sample consisted of CFSE-low (dividing) CD8+ T cells sorted from an allogeneic mixed lymphocyte reaction. These receptors were collected from a human donor in good health; the cells came from an allogeneic mixed lymphocyte reaction. CDR3s include the opening cysteine and the closing phenylalanine or tryptophan. Fields, in order: J gene, clone size, V gene, D gene, CDR3 protein, CDR3 DNA. The D gene is left open where the match is weak. Clone size is shown for a subset of rows, as once, few, many or a class of expanded clone.

>TRBJ1-2|few|TRBV6-5|TRBD1
CASSYSVTGEDGYTF
TGTGCCAGCAGTTACTCGGTTACAGGGGAGGATGGCTACACCTTC
>TRBJ1-2|few|TRBV6-6|TRBD1
CASSLPRGEGYTF
TGTGCCAGCAGCCTCCCCAGGGGGGAGGGCTACACCTTC
>TRBJ1-2|NA|TRBV6-5|NA
CAISESAANYGYTF
TGTGCCATCAGTGAGTCCGCAGCTAACTATGGCTACACCTTC
>TRBJ1-5|few|TRBV23-1|NA
CASSPHPPGYGQPQHF
TGCGCCAGCAGTCCCCACCCTCCAGGGTATGGTCAGCCCCAGCATTTT
>TRBJ2-7|medium-sized|TRBV19|TRBD1
CASSISAGQGYEQYF
TGTGCCAGTAGTATCTCTGCGGGACAGGGCTACGAGCAGTACTTC
>TRBJ1-1|NA|TRBV5-1|NA
CASRGLLTEAFF
TGCGCCAGCAGGGGATTGCTGACTGAAGCTTTCTTT
>TRBJ2-7|once|TRBV21-1|NA
CASSFSYEQYF
TGTGCCAGCAGTTTCTCCTACGAGCAGTACTTC
>TRBJ2-2|NA|TRBV5-5|NA
CASRYGNTGELFF
TGTGCCAGCAGATATGGAAACACCGGGGAGCTGTTTTTT
>TRBJ1-5|few|TRBV4-1|TRBD1
CASSLDRGRPKHF
TGCGCCAGCAGCCTTGACAGGGGCCGGCCGAAGCATTTT
>TRBJ1-3|medium-sized|TRBV18|NA
CASSPETASIVSGNTIYF
TGTGCCAGCTCACCGGAAACAGCCTCTATTGTCTCTGGAAACACCATATATTTT
>TRBJ2-2|medium-sized|TRBV7-6|NA
CASSLGGRRELFF
TGTGCCAGCAGCTTAGGGGGACGCCGGGAGCTGTTTTTT
>TRBJ2-1|NA|TRBV30|TRBD2
CAWRGGGAGAYNEQFF
TGTGCCTGGAGGGGGGGAGGAGCGGGGGCATACAATGAGCAGTTCTTC
>TRBJ2-1|few|TRBV5-4|TRBD2
CASSFSGRGDEQFF
TGTGCCAGCAGCTTTAGCGGGAGGGGCGATGAGCAGTTCTTC
>TRBJ2-5|NA|TRBV4-2|NA
CASSLSQETQYF
TGTGCCAGCAGCCTTTCGCAAGAGACCCAGTACTTC
>TRBJ2-7|NA|TRBV5-3|NA
CASSSGPSYEQYF
TGTGCCAGCAGCTCCGGGCCCTCCTACGAGCAGTACTTC
>TRBJ2-7|NA|TRBV6-5|NA
CASSYSMGGSSEQYF
TGTGCCAGCAGTTACTCGATGGGCGGATCCTCCGAGCAGTACTTC
>TRBJ1-2|medium-sized|TRBV27|NA
CASSLEGVGYTF
TGTGCCAGCAGTTTGGAAGGGGTTGGCTACACCTTC
>TRBJ2-7|medium-sized|TRBV27|NA
CASSLIGDEQYF
TGTGCCAGCAGTTTGATTGGGGACGAGCAGTACTTC
>TRBJ2-1|few|TRBV27|NA
CASSLSGGLRREQFF
TGTGCCAGCAGTTTATCGGGGGGACTGCGGAGGGAGCAGTTCTTC
>TRBJ2-7|large|TRBV30|NA
CAWSGGVHEQYF
TGTGCCTGGAGTGGTGGGGTCCACGAGCAGTACTTC
>TRBJ2-3|medium-sized|TRBV7-3|TRBD2
CASSWTSGDTQYF
TGTGCCAGCAGCTGGACTAGCGGGGATACGCAGTATTTT
>TRBJ2-7|NA|TRBV4-3|TRBD1
CASSYPGQSLHEQYF
TGCGCCAGCAGCTATCCGGGACAGTCTCTCCACGAGCAGTACTTC
>TRBJ2-3|NA|TRBV4-1|NA
CASSQDGGGDTQYF
TGCGCCAGCAGCCAAGATGGCGGAGGAGATACGCAGTATTTT
>TRBJ1-5|NA|TRBV19|NA
CASTGGGSNQPQHF
TGTGCCAGTACCGGGGGGGGGAGCAATCAGCCCCAGCATTTT
>TRBJ1-1|medium-sized|TRBV19|TRBD1
CASSIIGTANTEAFF
TGTGCCAGTAGTATAATCGGGACAGCGAACACTGAAGCTTTCTTT
>TRBJ1-5|once|TRBV6-1|TRBD1
CASSEWNRGDQPQHF
TGTGCCAGCAGTGAATGGAACAGGGGGGATCAGCCCCAGCATTTT
>TRBJ2-1|NA|TRBV7-7|NA
CASSPVVTGPSYNEQFF
TGTGCTAGCAGCCCCGTGGTGACGGGCCCCTCCTACAATGAGCAGTTCTTC